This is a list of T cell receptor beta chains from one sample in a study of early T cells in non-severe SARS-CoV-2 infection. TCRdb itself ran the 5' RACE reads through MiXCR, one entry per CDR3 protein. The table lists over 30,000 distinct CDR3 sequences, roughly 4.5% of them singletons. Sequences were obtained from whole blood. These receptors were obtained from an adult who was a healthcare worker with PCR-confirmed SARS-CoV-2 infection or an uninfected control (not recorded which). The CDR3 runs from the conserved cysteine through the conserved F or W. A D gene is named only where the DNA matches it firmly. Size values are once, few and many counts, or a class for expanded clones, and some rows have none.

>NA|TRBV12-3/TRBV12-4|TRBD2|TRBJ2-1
CASRTGTSFNNEQFF
TGTGCCAGCAGGACCGGGACTAGCTTTAACAATGAGCAGTTCTTC
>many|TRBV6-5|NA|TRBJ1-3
CASSYSRPYSGNTIYF
TGTGCCAGCAGTTACTCGCGGCCTTACTCTGGAAACACCATATATTTT
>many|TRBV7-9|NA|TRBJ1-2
CASSFRDSYGYTF
TGTGCCAGCAGCTTTAGGGATAGCTATGGCTACACCTTC
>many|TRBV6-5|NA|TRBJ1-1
CASTGDTEAFF
TGTGCCAGCACCGGAGACACTGAAGCTTTCTTT
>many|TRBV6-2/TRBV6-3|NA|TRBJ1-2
CASSYGDYGYTF
TGTGCCAGCAGTTACGGAGACTATGGCTACACCTTC
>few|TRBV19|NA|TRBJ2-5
CASSIEETQYF
TGTGCCAGTAGTATAGAGGAGACCCAGTACTTC
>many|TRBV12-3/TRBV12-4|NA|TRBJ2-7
CASSSLWDVYEQYF
TGTGCCAGCAGTTCTTTATGGGACGTCTACGAGCAGTACTTC
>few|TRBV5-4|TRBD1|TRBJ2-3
CASSHHRDRGRGDTQYF
TGTGCCAGCAGCCACCACCGGGACAGGGGGCGTGGAGATACGCAGTATTTT
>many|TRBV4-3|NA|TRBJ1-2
CASSPQSVGLESYTF
TGCGCCAGCAGCCCCCAATCGGTAGGGTTGGAAAGCTACACCTTC
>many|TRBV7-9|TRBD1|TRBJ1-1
CASSLAGQGTEAFF
TGTGCCAGCAGCTTAGCGGGACAGGGCACTGAAGCTTTCTTT
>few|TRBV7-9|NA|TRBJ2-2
CASSFGQKNTGELFF
TGTGCCAGCAGCTTCGGGCAGAAGAACACCGGGGAGCTGTTTTTT
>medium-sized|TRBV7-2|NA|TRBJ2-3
CASNHDSTDTQYF
TGTGCCAGCAACCATGACAGCACAGATACGCAGTATTTT
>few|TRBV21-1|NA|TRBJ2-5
CASSKLWDSIFETQYF
TGTGCCAGCAGCAAGCTATGGGACAGTATCTTCGAGACCCAGTACTTC
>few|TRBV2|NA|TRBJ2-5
CASNGLQETQYF
TGTGCCAGCAACGGGCTCCAAGAGACCCAGTACTTC
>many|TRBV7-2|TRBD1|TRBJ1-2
CASSLEAFLTGSYGYTF
TGTGCCAGCAGCTTAGAAGCTTTTTTGACAGGGTCCTATGGCTACACCTTC
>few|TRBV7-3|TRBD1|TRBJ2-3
CASSLTGQGTDTQYF
TGTGCCAGCAGCTTAACGGGACAGGGGACAGATACGCAGTATTTT
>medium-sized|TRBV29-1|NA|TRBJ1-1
CSVEAANTEAFF
TGCAGCGTTGAAGCGGCGAACACTGAAGCTTTCTTT
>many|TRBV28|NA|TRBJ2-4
CASSNRASQAKNIQYF
TGTGCCAGCAGTAACAGGGCGAGCCAAGCCAAAAACATTCAGTACTTC
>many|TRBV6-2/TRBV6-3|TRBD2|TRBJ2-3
CASSYYRTRGADTQYF
TGTGCCAGCAGTTACTATCGGACTAGAGGAGCAGATACGCAGTATTTT
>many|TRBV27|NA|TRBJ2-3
CASSSSTPRSGADTQYF
TGTGCCAGCAGTTCCTCCACCCCTCGCTCCGGAGCAGATACGCAGTATTTT
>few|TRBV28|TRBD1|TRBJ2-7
CASSPDRGGHEQYF
TGTGCCAGCAGCCCGGACAGGGGAGGCCACGAGCAGTACTTC
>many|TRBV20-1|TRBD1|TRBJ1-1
CSAGTGREMNTEAFF
TGCAGTGCAGGGACAGGGAGGGAAATGAACACTGAAGCTTTCTTT
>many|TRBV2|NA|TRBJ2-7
CASSPRGRSSGYEQYF
TGTGCCAGCAGCCCCCGTGGCAGGAGTAGTGGGTACGAGCAGTACTTC
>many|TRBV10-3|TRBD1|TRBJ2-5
CAIRSGTGQETQYF
TGTGCCATCCGATCCGGGACAGGGCAAGAGACCCAGTACTTC
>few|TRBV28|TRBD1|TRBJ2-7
CASSSRGQGPYEQYF
TGTGCCAGCAGTTCCCGAGGACAGGGACCCTACGAGCAGTACTTC
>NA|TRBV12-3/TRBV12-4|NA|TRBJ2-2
CASSLGIDTGELFF
TGTGCCAGCAGTTTAGGTATAGACACCGGGGAGCTGTTTTTT
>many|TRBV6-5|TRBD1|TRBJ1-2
CASSIRQGDGYTF
TGTGCCAGCAGCATCCGACAGGGGGATGGCTACACCTTC
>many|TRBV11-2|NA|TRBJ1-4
CASSAGPIATNEKLFF
TGTGCCAGCAGCGCAGGACCTATTGCAACTAATGAAAAACTGTTTTTT
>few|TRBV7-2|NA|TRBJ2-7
CASSVAGGPSYEQYF
TGTGCCAGCAGCGTCGCGGGCGGCCCCTCCTACGAGCAGTACTTC
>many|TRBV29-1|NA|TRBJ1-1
CSVEEAGWSTEAFF
TGCAGCGTTGAAGAGGCGGGATGGTCAACTGAAGCTTTCTTT
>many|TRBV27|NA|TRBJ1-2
CASSLRTGYGYTF
TGTGCCAGCAGTCTACGGACGGGCTATGGCTACACCTTC
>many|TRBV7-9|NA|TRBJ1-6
CASSPTGTLGRNSPLHF
TGTGCCAGCAGCCCCACCGGGACCCTGGGTAGGAATTCACCCCTCCACTTT
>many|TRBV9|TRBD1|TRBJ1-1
CASSGVTGLNTEAFF
TGTGCCAGCAGCGGAGTGACAGGGCTGAACACTGAAGCTTTCTTT
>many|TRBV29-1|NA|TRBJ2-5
CSVAVGKGQETQYF
TGCAGCGTTGCGGTCGGGAAGGGCCAAGAGACCCAGTACTTC
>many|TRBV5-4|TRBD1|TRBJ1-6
CASGVQGSYNSPLHF
TGTGCCAGCGGGGTACAGGGGAGTTATAATTCACCCCTCCACTTT
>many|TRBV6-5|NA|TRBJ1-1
CASSLQGGGTEAFF
TGTGCCAGCAGTCTACAGGGAGGGGGCACTGAAGCTTTCTTT
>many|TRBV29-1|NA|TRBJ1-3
CSVGTLSGNTIYF
TGCAGCGTCGGGACACTCTCTGGAAACACCATATATTTT
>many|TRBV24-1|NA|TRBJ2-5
CATSDSSGPGRKTQYF
TGTGCCACCAGTGATTCCTCGGGACCCGGAAGAAAGACCCAGTACTTC
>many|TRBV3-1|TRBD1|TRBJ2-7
CASSQSDRVTYEQYF
TGTGCCAGCAGCCAATCGGACAGGGTGACCTACGAGCAGTACTTC
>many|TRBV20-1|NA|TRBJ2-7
CSARSDEGTSVTGIYEQYF
TGCAGTGCCAGATCGGACGAAGGGACATCCGTTACAGGTATCTACGAGCAGTACTTC
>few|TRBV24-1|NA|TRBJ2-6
CASQGDSGANVLTF
TGTGCCTCCCAGGGTGACTCTGGGGCCAACGTCCTGACTTTC
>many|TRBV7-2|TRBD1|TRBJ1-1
CASSLVGTGRYKTEAFF
TGTGCCAGCAGCTTAGTGGGGACAGGGAGGTACAAAACTGAAGCTTTCTTT
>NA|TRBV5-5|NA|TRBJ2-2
CASRQAAGELFF
TGTGCCAGCCGGCAGGCAGCCGGGGAGCTGTTTTTT
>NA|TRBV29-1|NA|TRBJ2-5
CSGLTGRETQYF
TGCAGCGGACTCACAGGGAGAGAGACCCAGTACTTC
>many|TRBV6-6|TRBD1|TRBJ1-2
CASSIGQVYGYTF
TGTGCCAGCAGTATTGGACAGGTCTATGGCTACACCTTC
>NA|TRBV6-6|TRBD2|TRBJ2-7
CASSGPGLLSSYEQYF
TGTGCCAGCAGCGGTCCGGGACTACTAAGCTCCTACGAGCAGTACTTC
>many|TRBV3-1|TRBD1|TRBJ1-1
CASSRQGLGEAFF
TGTGCCAGCAGCAGACAGGGGTTGGGTGAAGCTTTCTTT
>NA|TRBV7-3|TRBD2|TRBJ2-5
CASSLGGGRETQYF
TGTGCCAGCAGCTTGGGGGGAGGGAGAGAGACCCAGTACTTC